These 20 T cell receptor beta chains were all obtained from the same sample, sequenced in a study of cytotoxic CD8 clonotypes in ibrutinib-treated CLL (dated by TCRdb to the early 2020s). Libraries came from the immunoSEQ multiplex PCR assay. TCRdb took over this immuneACCESS table, retaining in-frame rearrangements with V and J assigned. Such tables are incomplete; in checked studies, under half of the missing clones stem from an unresolved V gene, and the remainder is unexplained. The sample table shows more than 150,000 clones, and around 72% are seen once. In total, the top ten clones hold around an eighth of the sample. The meaning of the sample's time point label: approximately 25 months on ibrutinib. The specimen comprised PBMCs, sampled after 24 months of ibrutinib treatment. These receptors all stem from a human donor with chronic lymphocytic leukemia.

The CDR3: CASSLAGGGANVLTF. DNA of the CDR3: TGTGCCAGCAGCTTAGCGGGAGGTGGGGCCAACGTCCTGACTTTC. The chain employs TRBV5-4 and TRBJ2-6; 9 bases are a match to TRBD2. Trimming removed 2 bases from V and 3 bases from J; junction bases left unmatched: 0. Germline loops: CDR1 SGHNT, CDR2 YYREEE (reference sequence). The CDR3 spans 15 residues.

The chain recombines TRBV4-1 with TRBJ2-5; 7 nucleotides match TRBD1. V lost 8 bases, J lost 5 bases, and 8 bases stayed unmatched. Germline lookup yields CDR1 MGHRA and CDR2 YSYEKL. This CDR3 region has 13 residues. CDR3 DNA sequence: TGCGCCAGCCGAGAGACAGGGCTGGAGACCCAGTACTTC. Translation gives CASRETGLETQYF.

The chain has TRBV4-1 and TRBJ1-4; 8 nucleotides align to TRBD1. With 3 bases clipped from V and 7 bases from J, the junction kept 10 bases outside the gene matches. The CDR3 is made up of 16 amino acids. Looked up from germline, CDR1 is MGHRA and CDR2 is YSYEKL. In DNA, the CDR3 is TGCGCCAGCAGCCACCCCCCCCAGGGGGCTCTTGAAAAACTGTTTTTT. The encoded protein is CASSHPPQGALEKLFF.

The gene calls are TRBV2 and TRBJ1-1, with D perhaps matching TRBD1 (5 bases). This CDR3 comprises 14 residues. The germline V gene encodes CDR1 SNHLY and CDR2 FYNNEI. The germline V and J ends were trimmed by 3 bases and 3 bases, with 11 bases remaining between them. As DNA, the CDR3 is TGTGCCAGCAGTGAGAGGGGTCGGGACACTGAAGCTTTCTTT. It translates to CASSERGRDTEAFF.

J is TRBJ2-1 and V is TRBV9, with 7 bases identical to TRBD2. Germline CDR1 and CDR2: SGDLS and YYNGEE. The V segment lost 0 bases and the J segment 4 bases; nucleotides outside the gene matches: 10. The CDR3 is 17 amino acids. The CDR3 DNA follows: TGTGCCAGCAGCGTAGAGGGTAGCGGGTTACGTTACAATGAGCAGTTCTTC. Residues: CASSVEGSGLRYNEQFF.

V usage is TRBV15 and J usage is TRBJ1-2, with D perhaps matching TRBD1 (6 bases). Trimming cost V 0 bases and J 5 bases, with 22 bases left between them. The CDR3 runs to 18 residues. CDR1 LNHNV and CDR2 YYDKDF come from the germline V gene (reference sequence). CDR3: CATSRDMGRGRVGYGYTF. In nucleotides, the CDR3 is TGTGCCACCAGCAGAGATATGGGCAGGGGTCGTGTGGGATATGGCTACACCTTC.

The chain links TRBV9 to TRBJ2-7, with no clear D. Trimming stripped 4 bases from V and 6 bases from J, with 23 bases between. Germline CDR1 is SGDLS and CDR2 is YYNGEE. The CDR3 length is 16 residues. Here the CDR3 reads CASSSPLGREVGEQYF. In nucleotides, the CDR3 is TGTGCCAGCAGCTCCCCCCTCGGTAGGGAAGTGGGCGAGCAGTACTTC. The whole variable domain, remainder taken from reference TRBV9 and TRBJ2-7, is DSGVTQTPKHLITATGQRVTLRCSPRSGDLSVYWYQQSLDQGLQFLIQYYNGEERAKGNILERFSAQQFPDLHSELNLSSLELGDSALYFCASSSPLGREVGEQYFGPGTRLTVT.

This clone has more than one count but fewer than ten. The rearrangement uses TRBV5-1 and TRBJ2-3; TRBD2 matches at 10 bases. The CDR3 has 15 amino acids. V dropped 4 bases and J dropped 2; count of bases not matched to a gene: 4. Germline CDR1 reads SGHRS; CDR2 reads YFSETQ. CDR3 protein: CASSHGTSVTDTQYF. CDR3 bases: TGCGCCAGCAGCCACGGGACTAGCGTCACAGATACGCAGTATTTT.

Only a few counts were recorded for this clone. This rearrangement joins TRBV5-1 to TRBJ2-7, with 10 bases lining up with TRBD2. CDR3 length equals 12 residues. The V segment lost 5 bases and the J segment 7 bases; nucleotides outside the gene matches: 3. Germline lookup yields CDR1 SGHRS and CDR2 YFSETQ. The CDR3 is CASRRLAGEQYF. The CDR3 DNA reads TGCGCCAGCAGGCGACTAGCGGGTGAGCAGTACTTC.

With regard to this clone: The missing conserved phenylalanine or tryptophan at the end of this CDR3 makes a read error likely. No DNA is shown, since the ends of the CDR3 on it are uncertain; the CDR3 is the one TCRdb lists. The chain carries TRBV27 and TRBJ2-7; the DNA was not compared with TRBD2, the D call given in the table. CDR1 is MNHEY and CDR2 is SMNVEV in the germline V gene (reference sequence). With termini counted, the CDR3 has 10 amino acids. The chain's CDR3 is CASKVTGTRN.

The V gene is TRBV6-5, the J gene TRBJ1-3; D is undetermined. The length of the CDR3 is 15 residues. Germline V CDR1 and CDR2: MNHEY, SVGAGI. Trimming left V 4 bases short and J 0 bases short, with 10 bases between. The CDR3 here is CASSSDGISGNTIYF. The CDR3 DNA is TGTGCCAGCAGTTCTGACGGAATCTCTGGAAACACCATATATTTT.

The CDR3 DNA reads as TGTGCCTGGAGTGTATTATCACTTCGGAGTTCGGTGTTCTTC. The encoded protein is CAWSVLSLRSSVFF. The chain joins TRBV30 to TRBJ2-1; no definite D call. The CDR3 runs to 14 residues. CDR1 is GTSNPN and CDR2 is SVGIG in the germline V gene (reference sequence). V lost 0 bases, J lost 15 bases, and 21 bases lay in between. Full variable domain (rest looked up from reference TRBV30 and TRBJ2-1): SQTIHQWPATLVQPVGSPLSLECTVEGTSNPNLYWYRQAAGRGLQLLFYSVGIGQISSEVPQNLSASRPQDRQFILSSKKLLLSDSGFYLCAWSVLSLRSSVFFGPGTRLTVL.

This clone appeared a few times. The rearrangement links TRBV6-5 to TRBJ1-1, with D possibly TRBD1 on 5 matching bases. V shed 5 bases and J shed 1 base, with 8 bases lying between them. From germline, CDR1 is MNHEY and CDR2 SVGAGI. This CDR3 spans 13 amino acids. CDR3 in DNA: TGTGCCAGCAGTCGGGGGAAGAACACTGAAGCTTTCTTT. Translated: CASSRGKNTEAFF.

The rearrangement uses TRBV29-1 and TRBJ2-5; TRBD1 is a possible D gene (6 bases). CDR1 and CDR2 (germline): SQVTM, ANQGSEA. This CDR3 spans 12 amino acids. Trimming stripped 2 bases from V and 4 bases from J, with 8 bases between. The CDR3 sequence is CSVEWGRETQYF. The DNA of the CDR3 is TGCAGCGTTGAATGGGGGCGAGAGACCCAGTACTTC.

This chain joins TRBV7-2 and TRBJ2-5, with unresolved D. Trimming shortened V by 1 base and J by 5 bases, and 11 bases separated the two germline ends. The CDR3 sequence is 14 residues long. Germline CDR1 reads SGHTA; CDR2 reads FQGNSA. DNA of the CDR3: TGTGCCAGCAGCTTAGTAGGGCTGGGGGAGACCCAGTACTTC. Residues: CASSLVGLGETQYF.

The CDR3 spells CASSFGAYNEQFF. The CDR3 DNA is TGTGCCAGCAGTTTCGGGGCCTACAATGAGCAGTTCTTC. The chain carries TRBV7-8 and TRBJ2-1; D may be TRBD2 (5 bases). Trimming left V 6 bases short and J 2 bases short, with 8 bases between. This CDR3 comprises 13 residues. The germline gives CDR1 SGHVS, CDR2 FQNEAQ.

The chain recombines TRBV25-1 with TRBJ2-1; the match to TRBD2 covers 8 bases. CDR3 length: 13 amino acids. Germline V gene data show CDR1 as MGHDK and CDR2 as SYGVNS. V dropped 6 bases and J dropped 7; count of bases not matched to a gene: 5. CDR3 loop: CASRTGGRNEQFF. The CDR3 region has the DNA TGTGCCAGCAGGACGGGAGGGAGGAATGAGCAGTTCTTC.

The chain is built from TRBV18 and TRBJ2-5, with 9 positions matching TRBD1. In germline, CDR1 is KGHSH, CDR2 LQKENI. The CDR3 covers 14 residues. J was trimmed by 3 bases and V by 4 bases; bases with no gene match: 3. CDR3 residues: CASSLGTGKETQYF. As DNA, the CDR3 is TGTGCCAGCTCACTCGGGACAGGGAAAGAGACCCAGTACTTC.

This chain connects TRBV25-1 to TRBJ2-2; D gene ambiguous. Germline loops: CDR1 MGHDK, CDR2 SYGVNS. The germline V and J ends were trimmed by 1 base and 1 base, with 10 bases remaining between them. The CDR3 covers 16 residues. In DNA, the CDR3 is TGTGCCAGCAGTGAATCAATCCGAGGGAACACCGGGGAGCTGTTTTTT. Its protein is CASSESIRGNTGELFF.

J is TRBJ2-5 and V is TRBV30; 8 nucleotides agree with TRBD1. Trimming took 7 bases from V and 4 from J; bases not matched to a gene: 8. Germline loops: CDR1 GTSNPN, CDR2 SVGIG (reference sequence). The CDR3 is 13 residues long. The CDR3 coding sequence is TGTGCCTTCGGACAGGGTGGTGTAGAGACCCAGTACTTC. It codes for CAFGQGGVETQYF. Using reference TRBV30 and TRBJ2-5 for the parts outside the CDR3, the full variable domain is SQTIHQWPATLVQPVGSPLSLECTVEGTSNPNLYWYRQAAGRGLQLLFYSVGIGQISSEVPQNLSASRPQDRQFILSSKKLLLSDSGFYLCAFGQGGVETQYFGPGTRLLVL.